The clone carrying this TCR beta chain occurred many times. These data come from a study of breast tumors, draining lymph nodes, adjacent tissues. Breast cancer patients provided tissue from their axillary draining lymph nodes. TCRdb analysed the multiplex PCR reads with MiXCR anew, one entry per CDR3 protein. The sample includes approximately 90,000 distinct CDR3 sequences, over 25% of them seen just once. Germline CDR1 is SQVTM and CDR2 is ANQGSEA. The V gene lost 4 bases and the J gene lost 8 bases, with 12 bases spanning the gap. The CDR3 is made up of 12 amino acids. Source material: axillary lymph node tissue. The clonotype was recovered from a female donor with breast cancer. Some clones in this sample may be carry-over from other donors' samples. The V call is TRBV29-1, the J call TRBJ2-1; D might be TRBD2 (6 bases). CDR3 DNA sequence: TGCAGCGTTGTGGGGGGAGGCGATGAGCAGTTCTTC. Protein product: CSVVGGGDEQFF.